One T cell receptor (beta chain) is described in this entry. Its antigen is still unknown. In generating TCR beta cDNA, 5'RACE template switching with UMIs was used. One entry per CDR3 protein, without DNA, is what TCRdb gives after re-calling the 5' RACE reads. The sample yields around 380,000 distinct CDR3 sequences, of which the top ten take up roughly 10%. CDR3 size: 16 residues. Germline V gene data show CDR1 as SGHDN and CDR2 as FVKESK. This entry belongs to a study of T cells expressing NK-cell markers. Study-level findings and limits: Four donors showed these clonotypes also leading the CD3+CD56-NKG2C+ fraction.

The gene calls are TRBV14 and TRBJ1-2. Sequencing was performed on blood T cells: a sorted CD56 or NKG2C T cell subset, CD4+ or CD8+ T cells, or bulk PBMC T cells (not recorded which). This clonotype originated in a woman between 45 and 60 years old in good health. This chain's CDR3 is CASSLSSYRDNYGYTF. Based on the CDR3 plus reference TRBV14 and TRBJ1-2, the full variable domain is EAGVTQFPSHSVIEKGQTVTLRCDPISGHDNLYWYRRVMGKEIKFLLHFVKESKQDESGMPNNRFLAERTGGTYSTLKVQPAELEDSGVYFCASSLSSYRDNYGYTFGSGTRLTVV.